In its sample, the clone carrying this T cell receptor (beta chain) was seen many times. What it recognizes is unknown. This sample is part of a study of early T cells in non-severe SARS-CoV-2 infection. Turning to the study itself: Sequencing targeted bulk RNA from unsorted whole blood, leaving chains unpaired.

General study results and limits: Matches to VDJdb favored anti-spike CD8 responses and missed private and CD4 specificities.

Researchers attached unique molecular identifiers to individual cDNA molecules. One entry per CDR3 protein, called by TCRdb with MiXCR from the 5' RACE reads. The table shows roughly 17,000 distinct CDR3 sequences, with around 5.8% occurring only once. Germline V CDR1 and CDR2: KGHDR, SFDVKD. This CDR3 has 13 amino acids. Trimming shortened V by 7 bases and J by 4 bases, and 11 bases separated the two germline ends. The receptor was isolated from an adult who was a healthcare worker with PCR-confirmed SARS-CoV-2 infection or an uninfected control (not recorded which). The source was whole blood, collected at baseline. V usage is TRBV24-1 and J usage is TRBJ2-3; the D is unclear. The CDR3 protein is CATRGSSADTQYF. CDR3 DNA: TGTGCCACCAGGGGGTCGTCCGCAGATACGCAGTATTTT.